This TCR beta chain comes out of a study of identical twins. MiXCR, applied by TCRdb to the 5' RACE reads, yields one record per CDR3 protein. Of fewer than 250,000 distinct CDR3 sequences in the sample, around 9.6% were seen once. Comment on this clonotype: Its antigen is not identified.

The CDR3 extends over 14 amino acids. The V gene's germline CDR1 is MNHEY and CDR2 SVGEGT. The V gene end was trimmed by 7 bases and the J gene end by 3 bases; junction bases not matched to a gene: 8. General study findings and limits: These conclusions were based on statistical analysis (cross-sectional, not following the same donors). Reduced insertions were recorded for abundant cord blood beta clonotypes, with no such pattern in memory repertoires.

The sample comprised memory (CD45RO+) T cells sorted from blood. The sequence was obtained from a woman aged 18-29 years in good health. This chain uses TRBV6-2 or TRBV6-3 with TRBJ1-2, with TRBD1 matching 7 bases. CDR3 DNA sequence: TGTGCCAGCACCCAGGGGACAGCCTACTATGGCTACACCTTC. Protein sequence: CASTQGTAYYGYTF.